Below, one T cell receptor (beta chain) is given with its context. Its target antigen remains unknown. Base qualities are not recorded, but no much larger clone differs from it by a single base. The CDR3 sequence holds 12 residues, the cysteine and phenylalanine included. Of all the DNA, just the CDR3 is kept, 36 bases in frame from base 1. The germline V gene (reference sequence) supplies CDR1 LNHDA and CDR2 SQIVND. V trim: 6 bases; J trim: 5 bases; unmatched bases: 4. The entry originates in a study of cytomegalovirus exposure and HLA in healthy donors (dated by TCRdb to 2017 to 2019). Background for the entire study: An earlier analysis of fewer than 750 of the donors reported 276 Gb of sequence data and 117 million unique TCR beta sequences obtained from about 170 million T cells. The study was designed to test whether signatures of past pathogen exposure could be identified by cataloging public T cell receptors. Among some 400 genotyped donors of the cohort, an average of roughly 240,000 unique TCR beta nucleotide sequences were sequenced per donor, roughly 18% of them non-productive. Typing coverage varied by locus: roughly 620-640 donors for A, B, C, DRB1 and DQB1; roughly 520 for DQA1; over 600 for DPA1; approximately 450 for DPB1. The study combined high-throughput TCR immunosequencing, statistical association of individual TCRs with disease status, and machine learning to predict cytomegalovirus infection status. In a later analysis, previously published TCR beta repertoires from 666 donors were re-analyzed and high-resolution HLA genotyping was added so that TCR occurrence patterns could be studied. Rather than using new phenotypic data, the later analysis identified candidate immune exposures from TCR beta sequences and from how often those sequences occurred across donors. A later genetic analysis used genome-wide SNP genotypes for about 55% of the 666 donors, treating that subset as a discovery cohort. Among the 398 genotyped donors, 81% belonged to the genetic ancestry cluster associated with self-reported Caucasian donors. The study profiled the T cell repertoires of around 700 subjects by immunosequencing and related them to cytomegalovirus serostatus. Approximately 310 gigabases of sequencing data and approximately 80 million unique TCR sequences were included in an early release covering about 600 HLA-typed donors. Along with the roughly 700-subject first cohort, a separate validation cohort of over a hundred different subjects was used. Donor age, sex, ethnicity and CMV serostatus were compiled alongside the repertoire data. HLA typing covered class I and class II loci at four-digit resolution. All discovery cohort repertoires had been generated on a single sequencing platform. Four to six DR-DQ haplotypes were handled as single units for association and clustering, since linkage in the cohort was strong. To decide whether each TCR beta V gene segment behaved as functional or pseudogenic, an earlier analysis of approximately 600 of the donors relied on high-throughput TCR beta sequencing. Points the paper makes about the study in general: A later analysis found that HLA-associated TCR beta chains were more clonally expanded and had lower generation probabilities than equally common non-associated chains. According to the authors, the approach could potentially be generalized to other disease states and immunological phenotypes. In both the original and validation cohorts, the classifier was reported to diagnose cytomegalovirus status with high specificity and sensitivity. Linkage disequilibrium might explain the correlated functional status among segregating V segments, but an unknown experimental factor could not be ruled out. An earlier analysis of approximately 590 of the donors showed that most TCR beta V segments appeared in productive rearrangements either about 90% or about 30% of the time, which broadly matched IMGT annotations. In vitro tests confirmed that three of the cytomegalovirus-associated TCR beta chains recognize cytomegalovirus antigens. A later genetic analysis reported fewer N-insertions in productive TCRs among donors in an Asian-associated ancestry cluster than the approximately 700-donor mean. This cohort had only TCR beta chains sequenced, and the lack of alpha or paired-chain data limited which features could be detected. Because some donors lacked HLA typing at each locus, the association tests relied only on the typed subset. A further reported finding was that TCR beta sequences accurately predicted the HLA-A and HLA-B alleles for most subjects in the first cohort. Because the 87-base-pair reads could not distinguish some IMGT-functional V segments, including TRBV6-2 and TRBV6-3, those segments were excluded. Sequencing depth was assumed to be roughly uniform across donors in the presence/absence analyses, though that assumption may not hold. Most CMV-associated TCR beta chains appeared to be HLA-restricted in a later analysis, and the HLA associations seemed to be driven largely by CMV exposure. About 17 rarely observed V segments, including chromosome 9 orphons, were excluded from the earlier analysis of about 610 of the donors because counts were too low. A group of highly shared sequence variants was considered likely to be a technical artifact of the sequencing pipeline. CMV serostatus was the only immune exposure information available for the cohort. In a later analysis, the rate of TCR association differed among HLA loci, with DRB1 alleles having the most associated TCRs and HLA-C alleles having the fewest. In a later analysis, several top co-occurrence clusters were reported to appear linked to parvovirus B19, influenza, CMV and Epstein-Barr virus. Strong co-occurrence of HLA alleles, especially DR and DQ, made assigning TCR associations to individual alleles difficult. A total of fewer than 200 TCR beta chains were listed by the study as associated with cytomegalovirus. A later genetic analysis associated a missense DCLRE1C variant with V-gene and J-gene trimming of TCR beta chains, and an independent cohort replicated the association. Specific HLA alleles were associated with 16,951 TCR beta sequences at a false discovery rate of 0.05 in a later analysis. Across donors, most TCR sequences were observed very rarely, whereas some public TCRs were present in many individuals.

Library prep was done by the immunoSEQ multiplex PCR assay. A mixture of 60 forward primers for TCR Vbeta segments and 13 reverse primers for TCR Jbeta segments was used in the multiplex PCR. A multiplex PCR assay on genomic DNA amplified the CDR3 region of rearranged TCR beta genes. On the Illumina HiSeq System, the amplified TCR beta libraries were sequenced as 87-base-pair reads. The paper's data handling went like this. A later analysis tallied 75 million to 85 million unique TCR beta chains across the 666 repertoires, and around 10 million of those chains were shared by two or more donors. Raw reads were error-corrected and collapsed into unique sequences by a nearest-neighbor algorithm in which closely related sequences were merged to remove PCR and sequencing errors. CDR3 sequences were aligned to IMGT reference sequences to assign V, D and J gene segments. For a sequence to be retained, a match of at least six nucleotides was required to both a V gene segment and a J gene segment. A rearrangement was called productive if the CDR3 had no stop codons and remained in frame with V and J, and every other rearrangement was called non-productive. CDR3 was defined according to IMGT convention as the region running from the second conserved V-encoded cysteine to the conserved J-encoded phenylalanine. In an earlier analysis of 587 of the donors, sequences lacking an unambiguous match to a single V gene segment were excluded. In an earlier analysis of approximately 560 of the donors, a V segment was called functional when productive rearrangements were above 56.7%, and segregating when the standard deviation between donors exceeded 5%. A statistical classification framework was developed to diagnose cytomegalovirus status using the catalog of TCR beta chain sequences. A later analysis assigned V and J genes by comparing TCR nucleotide sequences with IMGT/GENE-DB human TR gene sequences. A later analysis assigned CDR3 sequences and most-parsimonious VDJ recombination scenarios with the TCRdist pipeline. In a later analysis, each TCR beta chain was defined by its CDR3 amino acid sequence together with its V-gene family, and reads without a unique V-gene family were excluded. As a way to deal with suspected cross-contamination and a sequencing artifact, a later analysis dropped roughly 600 nucleotide sequences that were highly shared and had low generation probability. For each public chain, a later analysis derived a clonal expansion index from normalized ranks of inferred template counts within each repertoire. Generation probabilities in a later analysis came from a VDJ recombination model fitted to out-of-frame rearrangements, and those results were checked against IGoR. A later analysis scored TCR-TCR, TCR-HLA and TCR-CMV co-occurrence with hypergeometric tests, applying a repertoire-size bias correction to TCR pairs. To estimate false discovery rates, a later analysis permuted the HLA or CMV assignments 20 times. A later analysis grouped co-occurring TCRs with DBSCAN, adding TCRdist sequence similarity when clustering within HLA-allele-positive subsets. Repertoires with fewer than 30,000 or more than 120,000 public chains, plus five repertoires with anomalous nucleotide sharing, were excluded from co-occurrence clustering. This is the immuneACCESS table as TCRdb keeps it, with only in-frame sequences that have V and J called. A part of the clones is gone; compared with another copy, unresolved V genes explain less than half, and the rest is unexplained. V and J calls and clone size are as listed in that table; D and trimming were resolved from the DNA. Across this sample there are under 200,000 clones, with 65% to 70% seen only once. The ten top clones hold around 4.3% of the sample.

The cohort was made up of several hundred healthy bone marrow donors. At the time of sampling, every cohort member was nominally healthy, though immune exposures that went unrecorded were likely present. The donor tested CMV seropositive, placing the donor among the 289 seropositive members of the cohort. A peripheral blood sample was provided by each donor, and peripheral blood mononuclear cells were used for TCR beta sequencing. The Qiagen DNeasy Blood Extraction Kit was used to extract genomic DNA from the blood cell samples. The sequencing sample was made of PBMCs. This sequence uses TRBV19 and TRBJ2-7; TRBD1 agrees with 7 junctional bases. The clonotype was recovered from a woman between 18 and 29 years old in good health and CMV-seropositive. At the DNA level, the sequence is TGTGCCAGTAGCGACAGGGCCGACGAGCAGTACTTC. Its protein reads: CASSDRADEQYF. The CDR3 plus the reference TRBV19 and TRBJ2-7 genes for the other parts give the full variable domain: DGGITQSPKYLFRKEGQNVTLSCEQNLNHDAMYWYRQDPGQGLRLIYYSQIVNDFQKGDIAEGYSVSREKKESFPLTVTSAQKNPTAFYLCASSDRADEQYFGPGTRLTVT.